The 3 T cell receptor beta chains in this list originate from one sample, sequenced in a study of T cell responses to AZD1222 COVID-19 vaccine. The assay was immunoSEQ multiplex PCR, and TCRdb's table has in-frame clones only and misses some. The sample gives about 190,000 clones, under 95% of which show up once; 0.99% is in the top ten. Specimen: peripheral blood, collected on day 0 of AZD1222 vaccination. All receptors come from an adult in good health.

The CDR3 loop is CASSRDREALHF. CDR3 sequence (DNA): TGTGCCAGCTCACGGGACAGGGAGGCCCTCCACTTT. The J gene is TRBJ1-6, the V gene TRBV18; 9 bases match TRBD1. From germline, CDR1 is KGHSH and CDR2 LQKENI. J was trimmed by 14 bases and V by 4 bases; bases with no gene match: 3. The CDR3 is 12 residues long.

The V call is TRBV2, the J call TRBJ1-1, with D possibly being TRBD1 (5 bases). Trimming stripped 3 bases from V and 0 bases from J, with 8 bases between. This CDR3 is built from 14 residues. Germline values: CDR1 SNHLY, CDR2 FYNNEI. The CDR3 DNA reads as TGTGCCAGCAGTGAGGAGGGGTTGAACACTGAAGCTTTCTTT. This encodes CASSEEGLNTEAFF.

The chain has TRBV28 and TRBJ1-5, with TRBD1 identical over 10 bases. Losses at the gene ends were 1 base for V and 5 bases for J; bases not matched to a gene: 8. This CDR3 is built from 17 residues. Germline lookup yields CDR1 MDHEN and CDR2 SYDVKM. CDR3 sequence: CASSLLSGTGADQPQHF. In nucleotides, the CDR3 is TGTGCCAGCAGTTTATTATCCGGGACAGGGGCGGATCAGCCCCAGCATTTT.